These T cell receptor beta chains were read from a single sample in a study of T cells in Graves' hyperthyroidism and ophthalmopathy. TCRdb reprocessed the multiplex PCR reads with MiXCR, giving one entry per CDR3 protein. The sample has nearly 750,000 distinct CDR3 sequences; around a third are singletons. Sequenced sample: blood. The source of these receptors is a woman in her 40s with Graves' hyperthyroidism. CDR3s include the opening cysteine and the closing phenylalanine or tryptophan. The D gene is left open where the match is weak. Where a row states a size, it is once, few, many or the class of an expanded clone; other rows omit it.

j_gene: TRBJ2-7
v_gene: TRBV7-2
abundance: many
d_gene: .
CDR3nt: TGTGCCAGCAGCTTTGTGCAGGGCTACTCCTACGAGCAGTACTTC
CDR3aa: CASSFVQGYSYEQYF

j_gene: TRBJ1-1
v_gene: TRBV7-9
abundance: .
d_gene: .
CDR3nt: TGTGCCAGCAGCTTCCTTCGCGACCAGTGGGGTTTCGACACTGAAGCTCTCTTT
CDR3aa: CASSFLRDQWGFDTEALF

j_gene: TRBJ1-4
v_gene: TRBV19
abundance: .
d_gene: .
CDR3nt: TGTGCCTGGAGTCCCCAGATCAATGAAAAACTGTTTTTT
CDR3aa: CAWSPQINEKLFF

j_gene: TRBJ1-3
v_gene: TRBV4-1
abundance: .
d_gene: .
CDR3nt: TGCGCCAGCAGCCGGCGGAACTCTGGAAACACCATATATTTT
CDR3aa: CASSRRNSGNTIYF

j_gene: TRBJ2-5
v_gene: TRBV6-2/TRBV6-3
abundance: .
d_gene: .
CDR3nt: TGTGCCAGCAGTTACTCGGAACTAGACCCGTACCAAGAGACCCAGTACTTC
CDR3aa: CASSYSELDPYQETQYF

j_gene: TRBJ1-5
v_gene: TRBV10-3
abundance: many
d_gene: TRBD1
CDR3nt: TGTGCCATCAGTGAGAAAGTGGACAGGGACGGGGAGCCCCAGCATTTT
CDR3aa: CAISEKVDRDGEPQHF

j_gene: TRBJ1-1
v_gene: TRBV7-3
abundance: .
d_gene: .
CDR3nt: TGTGCCAGCTTATCCCCTACAGGGTACACTGAAGCTTTCTTT
CDR3aa: CASLSPTGYTEAFF

j_gene: TRBJ1-2
v_gene: TRBV6-6
abundance: .
d_gene: .
CDR3nt: TGTGCCAGCAGTTACTCACACGGGAACTATGGCTACACCTTC
CDR3aa: CASSYSHGNYGYTF

j_gene: TRBJ2-5
v_gene: TRBV7-2
abundance: few
d_gene: .
CDR3nt: TGTGCCAGCAGCCCTCGGGCCCGACAGGTCCAAGAGACCCAGTACTTC
CDR3aa: CASSPRARQVQETQYF

j_gene: TRBJ1-3
v_gene: TRBV4-2
abundance: many
d_gene: .
CDR3nt: TGTGCCAGCAGCCGGTCGGGGGACGTGTTATATTTT
CDR3aa: CASSRSGDVLYF

j_gene: TRBJ2-7
v_gene: TRBV12-3/TRBV12-4
abundance: many
d_gene: .
CDR3nt: TGTGCCAGCAGCCGAGATACCCTTTACGAGCAGTACTTC
CDR3aa: CASSRDTLYEQYF

j_gene: TRBJ2-3
v_gene: TRBV25-1
abundance: .
d_gene: TRBD2
CDR3nt: TGTGCCAGTCTTGCGGGACTAGCATCCGTTTATACGCAGTATTTT
CDR3aa: CASLAGLASVYTQYF

j_gene: TRBJ2-5
v_gene: TRBV13
abundance: many
d_gene: TRBD2
CDR3nt: TGTGCCAGCAGCACGCAACTAGCGGGAGGCCGTGAGACCCAGTACTTC
CDR3aa: CASSTQLAGGRETQYF

j_gene: TRBJ2-6
v_gene: TRBV6-5
abundance: .
d_gene: TRBD1
CDR3nt: TGTGCCAGCAGTTACTCGATGGCCTGGGACAGGCCTGGGGCCAACGTCCTGACTTTC
CDR3aa: CASSYSMAWDRPGANVLTF

j_gene: TRBJ1-4
v_gene: TRBV10-3
abundance: .
d_gene: .
CDR3nt: TGTGCCATCAGTGAGTCGAGACAGAAGTCGTTTTTT
CDR3aa: CAISESRQKSFF

j_gene: TRBJ2-6
v_gene: TRBV6-5
abundance: many
d_gene: .
CDR3nt: TGTGCCAGCAGTGTTATCGTGGTGCAAGCCAACGTCCTGACTTTC
CDR3aa: CASSVIVVQANVLTF

j_gene: TRBJ1-5
v_gene: TRBV7-2
abundance: .
d_gene: TRBD1
CDR3nt: TGTGCCAGCAGTCCCGTAAGGGACAGTCAAGAGACCCAGCATTTT
CDR3aa: CASSPVRDSQETQHF

j_gene: TRBJ1-4
v_gene: TRBV4-3
abundance: few
d_gene: .
CDR3nt: TGCGCCAGCAGCCAAGAACGGGGGTCAACGGGAAAACTGTTTTTT
CDR3aa: CASSQERGSTGKLFF

j_gene: TRBJ1-5
v_gene: TRBV10-3
abundance: many
d_gene: .
CDR3nt: TGTGCCATCAGTGAGTCGGGAGGCAATCAGCCCCAGCATTTT
CDR3aa: CAISESGGNQPQHF

j_gene: TRBJ1-2
v_gene: TRBV19
abundance: many
d_gene: TRBD1
CDR3nt: TGTGCCAGTAGGGAGACAGGGGGCGCGTTTGGCTACACCTTC
CDR3aa: CASRETGGAFGYTF

j_gene: TRBJ1-3
v_gene: TRBV2
abundance: .
d_gene: TRBD1
CDR3nt: TGTGCCAGCGGCTTCGGACAGGGAGGGAACACCATATATTTT
CDR3aa: CASGFGQGGNTIYF

j_gene: TRBJ1-1
v_gene: TRBV12-3/TRBV12-4
abundance: .
d_gene: .
CDR3nt: TGTGCCAGCAGGTTCCAGGATTCCATGGAAGCTTTCTTT
CDR3aa: CASRFQDSMEAFF

j_gene: TRBJ2-7
v_gene: TRBV7-9
abundance: many
d_gene: .
CDR3nt: TGTGCCAGCAGCCCCGGCCACGAGCAGTACTTC
CDR3aa: CASSPGHEQYF

j_gene: TRBJ1-2
v_gene: TRBV10-1
abundance: many
d_gene: .
CDR3nt: TGCGCCAGCAGTGAATCAACAGGGTTCCCCTATGGCTACACCTTC
CDR3aa: CASSESTGFPYGYTF

j_gene: TRBJ1-3
v_gene: TRBV2
abundance: .
d_gene: TRBD1
CDR3nt: TGTGCCAGTACTGACAGGGGGGCTGGAAACACCATATATTTT
CDR3aa: CASTDRGAGNTIYF

j_gene: TRBJ1-1
v_gene: TRBV4-2
abundance: once
d_gene: TRBD1
CDR3nt: TGTGCCAGCAGCCAAGAGGGACAGACCACGAACACTGAAGCTTTCTTT
CDR3aa: CASSQEGQTTNTEAFF

j_gene: TRBJ1-4
v_gene: TRBV5-4
abundance: .
d_gene: TRBD1
CDR3nt: TGTGCCAGCAGCCGGGACAGCGCAACTAATGAAAAACTGTTTTTT
CDR3aa: CASSRDSATNEKLFF

j_gene: TRBJ1-4
v_gene: TRBV5-1
abundance: .
d_gene: .
CDR3nt: TGCGCCAGCAGCCCGGGGGGGGTACTTGAAAAACTGTTTTTT
CDR3aa: CASSPGGVLEKLFF

j_gene: TRBJ2-2
v_gene: TRBV20-1
abundance: .
d_gene: .
CDR3nt: TGCAGTGCTAGAGATCAGCTCACCGGGGAGCTGTTTTTT
CDR3aa: CSARDQLTGELFF

j_gene: TRBJ2-7
v_gene: TRBV24-1
abundance: .
d_gene: TRBD1
CDR3nt: TGTGCCACCAGTGATCCGGGACAGGGGGTTTACGAGCAGTACTTC
CDR3aa: CATSDPGQGVYEQYF

j_gene: TRBJ1-2
v_gene: TRBV25-1
abundance: .
d_gene: .
CDR3nt: TGTGCCAGCAGTGAATTTAGGGGGTCTGGACAACCGGGCTACACCTTC
CDR3aa: CASSEFRGSGQPGYTF

j_gene: TRBJ1-1
v_gene: TRBV11-2
abundance: .
d_gene: .
CDR3nt: TGTGCCAGCAGCTTAGGTGCAGGGAGAGCTTTCTTT
CDR3aa: CASSLGAGRAFF

j_gene: TRBJ1-1
v_gene: TRBV24-1
abundance: .
d_gene: .
CDR3nt: TGTGCCATCAGTGAGGCTAGCGGATCGAACACTGAAGCTTTCTTT
CDR3aa: CAISEASGSNTEAFF

j_gene: TRBJ1-5
v_gene: TRBV5-6
abundance: few
d_gene: .
CDR3nt: TGTGCCAGCAGCTTGTGGCAGGGGTTGGCTGGGATTCAGCCCCAGCATTTT
CDR3aa: CASSLWQGLAGIQPQHF

j_gene: TRBJ2-1
v_gene: TRBV7-8
abundance: .
d_gene: .
CDR3nt: TGTGCCAGCAGTTACCGGGGAAATGAGCAGTTCTTC
CDR3aa: CASSYRGNEQFF